The clone carrying this TCR beta chain was counted only a few times. The target antigen is unknown. 60 Vbeta and 13 Jbeta primers were used in PCR. Clones were sequenced by immunoSEQ multiplex PCR, and TCRdb holds only the in-frame ones, with some missing. The repertoire holds some 140,000 clones, 70% to 80% seen once, with 2.5% to 3.5% in the top ten. The sample comes from a study of cytomegalovirus exposure and HLA in healthy donors. Overall study results and limits: Further analysis was carried out later, and it showed several of the most significant clusters appearing linked to common viral pathogens.

This CDR3 spans 17 amino acids. The germline CDR1 and CDR2 sequences are SGHRS and YFSETQ. Deletions cut 0 bases from V and 2 bases from J, with 18 bases between. The chain recombines TRBV5-1 with TRBJ2-7, with D possibly TRBD2 on 7 matching bases. The sequence was collected from a female donor in good health and CMV-seronegative. Material for sequencing was PBMCs. CDR3 residues: CASSLERGRVGAYEQYF. The CDR3 DNA sequence: TGCGCCAGCAGCTTGGAAAGGGGGAGGGTCGGAGCCTACGAGCAGTACTTC.